The next 5 T cell receptor beta chains were all read from a single sample in a study of CD8 T cells in ankylosing spondylitis. General observations from the study: A TCR beta motif made of 7 to 9 highly homologous variants seemed typical of ankylosing spondylitis blood.

TCRdb re-derived calls from the 5' RACE reads in MiXCR, one entry per CDR3 protein. In the table there are around 890,000 distinct CDR3 sequences, 12% of which are singletons. These TCRs are of unknown antigen specificity. The material sequenced was blood, either unsorted or a sorted T cell fraction (not recorded which). Receptor source: a male donor with ankylosing spondylitis.

This clonotype was seen a handful of times. The genes are TRBV29-1 and TRBJ1-1, with a possible D match to TRBD1 (5 bases). Trimming removed 6 bases at V and 5 bases at J, with 16 bases between. This CDR3 comprises 13 residues. Germline CDR1 SQVTM, CDR2 ANQGSEA. This CDR3 is CSVETVPWTEAFF. The CDR3 DNA follows: TGCAGCGTGGAGACAGTTCCGTGGACTGAAGCTTTCTTT.

This clonotype was picked up a small number of times. This rearrangement joins TRBV20-1 to TRBJ2-7; TRBD2 aligns across 7 bases. This CDR3 is built from 14 residues. Losses at the gene ends were 4 bases for V and 4 bases for J; bases not matched to a gene: 10. Germline CDR1 is DFQATT and CDR2 is SNEGSKA (reference sequence). The CDR3 coding sequence is TGCAGTGCTATTTCACCTAGCGGTAGTTACGAGCAGTACTTC. Translated, it gives CSAISPSGSYEQYF.

This clonotype was detected ten times or more. The chain links TRBV10-3 to TRBJ2-3, with D maybe TRBD1 (7 bases). V was trimmed by 5 bases and J by 5 bases, leaving 11 bases between them. This CDR3 spans 13 amino acids. Germline values: CDR1 ENHRY, CDR2 SYGVKD. The CDR3 DNA is TGTGCCATCAGTCGGAGGGGGCTAGATACGCAGTATTTT. It yields the protein CAISRRGLDTQYF.

This clonotype was observed a few times. The chain carries TRBV7-2 and TRBJ2-1, with D possibly being TRBD2 (5 bases). CDR3 length: 16 residues. Germline-derived CDR1 and CDR2 are SGHTA and FQGNSA. Trimming removed 1 base from V and 7 bases from J, with 17 bases in between. The CDR3 loop is CASSLGPGNGQNEQFF. The CDR3 coding sequence is TGTGCCAGCAGCTTAGGTCCGGGAAATGGGCAGAATGAGCAGTTCTTC. Together with reference TRBV7-2 and TRBJ2-1, the CDR3 gives the full variable domain: GAGVSQSPSNKVTEKGKDVELRCDPISGHTALYWYRQSLGQGLEFLIYFQGNSAPDKSGLPSDRFSAERTGGSVSTLTIQRTQQEDSAVYLCASSLGPGNGQNEQFFGPGTRLTVL.

In this sample, this clonotype turned up a few times. The rearrangement links TRBV20-1 to TRBJ2-5; 9 nucleotides line up with TRBD2. Germline CDR1 is DFQATT and CDR2 is SNEGSKA (reference sequence). The length of the CDR3 is 15 residues. Germline trimming cut 1 base from V and 4 bases from J; bases unmatched to any gene: 7. CDR3 loop: CSARAPASGVETQYF. The CDR3 nucleotides are TGCAGTGCTAGAGCCCCCGCTAGCGGGGTAGAGACCCAGTACTTC.